One and the same sample provided the 13 T cell receptor beta chains below, sequenced in a study of CD8 T cells in ankylosing spondylitis. Each CDR3 protein is one row after TCRdb ran MiXCR on the 5' RACE reads. The table shows around 35,000 distinct CDR3 sequences, with roughly 9.6% occurring only once. Sequencing used synovial fluid, either unsorted or a sorted T cell fraction (not recorded which). Receptors originate from a male donor with ankylosing spondylitis.

In its sample, this clonotype was seen many times. The chain uses TRBV19 and TRBJ2-7; possible D gene TRBD1, 5 bases. The CDR3 is 14 amino acids. Germline CDR1 LNHDA, CDR2 SQIVND (reference sequence). V lost 5 bases to trimming and J lost 1 base, with 12 bases between them. Here the CDR3 reads CASSARTNSYEQYF. The CDR3 region has the DNA TGTGCCAGTAGTGCCCGGACAAATTCCTACGAGCAGTACTTC.

This clonotype was detected a few times. The chain joins TRBV5-1 to TRBJ2-4; a possible D gene is TRBD1 (5 bases). The CDR3 loop spans 16 amino acids. The germline CDR1 and CDR2 sequences are SGHRS and YFSETQ. V was shortened by 4 bases and J by 0 bases, with 14 bases between the two germline ends. The CDR3 region has the DNA TGCGCCAGCAGCATACCCAGGGTACTAGCCAAAAACATTCAGTACTTC. It codes for CASSIPRVLAKNIQYF.

This clonotype occurred a few times. V is TRBV12-3 or TRBV12-4 and J is TRBJ1-5; D is undetermined. V lost 0 bases, J lost 3 bases, and 6 bases lay in between. The length of the CDR3 is 14 residues. The CDR3 is CASSLALLNQPQHF. The DNA for the CDR3 is TGTGCCAGCAGTTTAGCCCTCCTCAATCAGCCCCAGCATTTT.

The chain joins TRBV29-1 to TRBJ2-1; TRBD1 matches 7 bases. There are 13 residues in the CDR3. Germline values: CDR1 SQVTM, CDR2 ANQGSEA. V lost 4 bases, J lost 3 bases, and 3 bases stayed unmatched. The CDR3 here is CSVVGQNYNEQFF. CDR3 bases: TGCAGCGTTGTGGGACAGAACTACAATGAGCAGTTCTTC.

This clonotype was picked up one time. This rearrangement joins TRBV19 to TRBJ2-3; D is undetermined. Trimming shortened V by 9 bases and J by 2 bases, and 12 bases separated the two germline ends. The CDR3 totals 13 residues. CDR1 and CDR2 (germline): LNHDA, SQIVND (reference sequence). In DNA form, the CDR3 reads TGTGCCAGCTCGACACCAAACACAGATACGCAGTATTTT. This encodes CASSTPNTDTQYF.

This clonotype showed up many times. The chain carries TRBV11-3 and TRBJ2-7, with TRBD2 identical over 10 bases. Germline V gene lookup returns CDR1 SGHNT and CDR2 YENEEA. Unmatched junction bases numbered 7, after V lost 3 bases and J lost 8 bases. This CDR3 has 14 residues. The CDR3: CASSFELAGTKQYF. The CDR3 DNA is TGTGCCAGCAGCTTCGAACTAGCGGGAACGAAGCAGTACTTC.

V is TRBV6-1 and J is TRBJ1-1, with D possibly matching TRBD1 (5 bases). Germline-derived CDR1 and CDR2 are MNHNS and SASEGT. V gave up 6 bases and J gave up 0 bases, with 8 bases separating them. The CDR3 extends over 13 amino acids. This CDR3 reads CASRTTVNTEAFF. The CDR3 nucleotides read TGTGCCAGCAGGACGACAGTGAACACTGAAGCTTTCTTT.

The chain links TRBV15 to TRBJ2-7; TRBD1 agrees at 7 bases. The CDR3 runs 16 residues. J lost 3 bases, V lost 5 bases, and 13 bases had no gene match. The germline V gene has CDR1 LNHNV and CDR2 YYDKDF (reference sequence). CDR3 amino acids: CATSDYPRTGLYEQYF. In DNA, the CDR3 is TGTGCCACCAGCGATTACCCAAGGACAGGCCTCTACGAGCAGTACTTC.

Only one count was recorded for this clonotype. The chain carries TRBV5-1 and TRBJ2-5; TRBD2 agrees at 7 bases. Germline values: CDR1 SGHRS, CDR2 YFSETQ. This CDR3 spans 14 amino acids. The V and J ends lost 6 bases and 5 bases, in that order; junction bases with no gene match: 10. The CDR3 nucleotides are TGCGCCAGCACCGGGGAGGGAAAAGGCGAGACCCAGTACTTC. Its translation is CASTGEGKGETQYF.

This clonotype was recorded at least ten times. The rearrangement joins TRBV5-1 to TRBJ1-6; no clear D gene. Trimming shortened V by 2 bases and J by 5 bases, and 8 bases separated the two germline ends. CDR3 length: 14 amino acids. Germline-derived CDR1 and CDR2 are SGHRS and YFSETQ. The CDR3 loop is CASSLRQDNSPLHF. CDR3 DNA: TGCGCCAGCAGCTTAAGACAAGATAATTCACCCCTCCACTTT.

This clonotype was counted a few times. The chain has TRBV4-2 and TRBJ2-7, with TRBD2 matching 8 bases. The CDR3 extends over 16 amino acids. Germline trimming cut 4 bases from V and 4 bases from J; bases unmatched to any gene: 12. CDR1 LGHNA and CDR2 YNFKEQ come from the germline V gene. The CDR3 here is CASSPAVSGSKYEQYF. As DNA, the CDR3 is TGTGCCAGCAGCCCTGCGGTCAGCGGGAGCAAGTACGAGCAGTACTTC.

In the case of this clonotype: It may be a read error: a sequence one base away is much more abundant. The chain links TRBV24-1 to TRBJ2-1, with 7 bases that match TRBD1. The CDR3 covers 14 residues. From germline, CDR1 is KGHDR and CDR2 SFDVKD. The CDR3 loop reads CATSDRTGGNGQFF. CDR3 DNA: TGTGCCACCAGTGATAGGACAGGAGGCAATGGGCAGTTCTTC.

A few counts support this clonotype. The V gene is TRBV7-9, the J gene TRBJ2-7; a weak D match, TRBD2 (5 bases). Trimming shortened V by 5 bases and J by 4 bases, and 21 bases separated the two germline ends. This CDR3 contains 16 residues. CDR1 and CDR2 (germline): SEHNR, FQNEAQ (reference sequence). CDR3 protein: CASSLDCPFLRYEQYF. Here the CDR3 DNA reads TGTGCCAGCAGCCTGGACTGTCCTTTCCTCCGATACGAGCAGTACTTC. The full variable domain, rest sourced from reference TRBV7-9 and TRBJ2-7, is DTGVSQNPRHKITKRGQNVTFRCDPISEHNRLYWYRQTLGQGPEFLTYFQNEAQLEKSRLLSDRFSAERPKGSFSTLEIQRTEQGDSAMYLCASSLDCPFLRYEQYFGPGTRLTVT.